The 29 T cell receptor beta chains given below trace back to one sample, sequenced in a study of cytomegalovirus exposure and HLA in healthy donors. TCRdb keeps only in-frame clones here, not all; method: immunoSEQ multiplex PCR. The sample has roughly 220,000 clones; around 90% are singletons. The material sequenced was PBMCs. The receptors shown here come from a woman under 30 in good health and CMV-seronegative.

As concerns this clone: Different DNA sequences within this sample yield the same CDR3. The V and J genes are TRBV19 and TRBJ1-2, with D uncertain. This CDR3 spans 14 amino acids. Germline CDR1 LNHDA, CDR2 SQIVND (reference sequence). The germline V and J ends were trimmed by 3 bases and 2 bases, with 10 bases remaining between them. The CDR3: CASSIGPGNYGYTF. In nucleotides, the CDR3 is TGTGCCAGTAGTATCGGCCCGGGGAACTATGGCTACACCTTC.

The rearrangement links TRBV5-4 to TRBJ2-7; the D gene is possibly TRBD2 (6 bases). V was trimmed by 6 bases and J by 0 bases, leaving 16 bases between them. CDR3 length: 15 amino acids. The germline V gene has CDR1 SGHNT and CDR2 YYREEE (reference sequence). The CDR3 region has the DNA TGTGCCAGCACCCTCGGGGACTCCGTCTCCTACGAGCAGTACTTC. Amino acids: CASTLGDSVSYEQYF.

Here the CDR3 reads CASLDTSNEAFF. The CDR3 DNA follows: TGTGCCAGCCTGGACACCTCCAATGAAGCTTTCTTT. V gene TRBV6-1 combines with J gene TRBJ1-1, with D possibly TRBD1 on 5 matching bases. Trimming stripped 8 bases from V and 7 bases from J, with 14 bases between. The CDR3 is 12 residues long. Germline V CDR1 and CDR2: MNHNS, SASEGT.

This clone was picked up one time. This chain joins TRBV5-1 and TRBJ1-6; D not certain. The V and J ends lost 0 bases and 8 bases respectively, with 6 bases between them. The CDR3 sequence is 13 residues long. Germline V lookup: CDR1 SGHRS, CDR2 YFSETQ. DNA of the CDR3: TGCGCCAGCAGCTTGGCCTCAGATTCACCCCTCCACTTT. Amino acids: CASSLASDSPLHF.

This sequence joins TRBV27 and TRBJ2-7, with 8 bases lining up with TRBD2. The germline CDR1 and CDR2 sequences are MNHEY and SMNVEV (reference sequence). With V trimmed by 6 bases and J by 2 bases, 12 bases remained unmatched. CDR3 length equals 16 residues. The CDR3: CASSPPRASGPYEQYF. The CDR3 DNA follows: TGTGCCAGCAGCCCCCCGAGGGCTAGCGGGCCCTACGAGCAGTACTTC.

This chain uses TRBV5-4 with TRBJ2-1, with 13 bases aligning to TRBD2. CDR3 length: 16 residues. The germline CDR1 and CDR2 sequences are SGHNT and YYREEE (reference sequence). The V and J ends lost 1 base and 10 bases, in that order; junction bases with no gene match: 8. CDR3 bases: TGTGCCAGCAGCTTGAGCGGGACTAGCGGGATGAGGGAGCAGTTCTTC. It encodes CASSLSGTSGMREQFF.

This clone has only one observation. The chain couples TRBV30 to TRBJ1-1, with 8 bases that match TRBD1. Germline loops: CDR1 GTSNPN, CDR2 SVGIG (reference sequence). This CDR3 is built from 14 residues. With 0 bases clipped from V and 1 base from J, the junction kept 1 base outside the gene matches. CDR3 sequence: CAWSVGQGNTEAFF. The CDR3 bases are TGTGCCTGGAGTGTTGGACAGGGGAACACTGAAGCTTTCTTT.

The V call is TRBV6-5, the J call TRBJ1-2, with TRBD1 as a possible D gene (6 bases). Germline CDR1 and CDR2: MNHEY and SVGAGI. The CDR3 contains 14 residues. Trimming removed 5 bases at V and 4 bases at J, with 14 bases between. Written as DNA, the CDR3 is TGTGCCAGCAGTCTGGACAGTTGGGGCTATGGCTACACCTTC. This encodes CASSLDSWGYGYTF.

The V and J genes are TRBV14 and TRBJ1-1, with D perhaps TRBD1 (5 bases). V was pared by 1 base and J by 5 bases, with 11 bases between. The CDR3 sequence is 14 residues long. Germline V gene data show CDR1 as SGHDN and CDR2 as FVKESK. Here the CDR3 reads CASSQVGGRTEAFF. CDR3 coding DNA: TGTGCCAGCAGCCAAGTTGGGGGGAGGACTGAAGCTTTCTTT.

CDR3 sequence: CATSRDLAADTQYF. CDR3 nucleotides: TGTGCCACCAGCAGAGACCTAGCGGCGGATACGCAGTATTTT. This chain connects TRBV15 to TRBJ2-3, with 7 bases that match TRBD2. Germline assignment: CDR1 LNHNV and CDR2 YYDKDF (reference sequence). V lost 0 bases, J lost 6 bases, and 3 bases stayed unmatched. CDR3 length: 14 residues.

The chain carries TRBV5-6 and TRBJ2-5; TRBD1 matches at 9 bases. Trimming removed 3 bases from V and 5 bases from J; junction bases left unmatched: 8. The length of the CDR3 is 15 residues. The germline gives CDR1 SGHDT, CDR2 YYEEEE. CDR3 loop: CASSSRQGVAETQYF. The CDR3 region has the DNA TGTGCCAGCAGCTCAAGACAGGGGGTTGCGGAGACCCAGTACTTC.

The chain carries TRBV5-1 and TRBJ1-1; TRBD1 agrees at 7 bases. V shed 4 bases, J shed 1 base, and the junction held 7 bases outside the gene matches. The germline gives CDR1 SGHRS, CDR2 YFSETQ. The CDR3 contains 15 residues. CDR3 residues: CASSHRQGSNTEAFF. CDR3 sequence (DNA): TGCGCCAGCAGCCATAGACAGGGCTCGAACACTGAAGCTTTCTTT.

The chain uses TRBV10-3 and TRBJ2-2, with 13 bases identical to TRBD2. Germline V gene lookup returns CDR1 ENHRY and CDR2 SYGVKD. This CDR3 has 14 residues. V gave up 10 bases and J gave up 3 bases; unmatched junction bases: 2. CDR3 residues: CATGLAGDTGELFF. The CDR3 DNA follows: TGTGCCACAGGACTAGCGGGGGACACCGGGGAGCTGTTTTTT.

V is TRBV11-2 and J is TRBJ2-5, with D unclear. The ends were cut back, 2 bases at V and 5 bases at J, with 6 bases in the middle. This CDR3 is built from 12 residues. CDR1 SGHAT and CDR2 FQNNGV come from the germline V gene. The CDR3 nucleotides read TGTGCCAGCAGCTTACGGAGTGAGACCCAGTACTTC. Its translation: CASSLRSETQYF.

This clone was observed once. The chain uses TRBV5-4 and TRBJ1-1; D may be TRBD1 (6 bases). The CDR3 loop spans 14 amino acids. The V and J ends lost 3 bases and 4 bases respectively, with 13 bases between them. Germline V gene lookup returns CDR1 SGHNT and CDR2 YYREEE (reference sequence). CDR3 bases: TGTGCCAGCAGCTCCGACCCAGGGGCCACTGAAGCTTTCTTT. The encoded protein is CASSSDPGATEAFF.

The chain is built from TRBV7-8 and TRBJ1-4; TRBD1 aligns across 7 bases. Germline V CDR1 and CDR2: SGHVS, FQNEAQ. The CDR3 length is 15 residues. Trimming at V came to 5 bases and at J to 5 bases, leaving 8 bases not matched to a gene. The CDR3 DNA is TGTGCCAGCAGCAAATTGACAGGGAGGAATGAAAAACTGTTTTTT. Amino acids: CASSKLTGRNEKLFF.

The rearrangement uses TRBV7-3 and TRBJ2-2; 7 nucleotides match TRBD1. This CDR3 has 17 residues. Germline CDR1 reads SGHTA; CDR2 reads FQGTGA. With V trimmed by 1 base and J by 4 bases, 9 bases remained unmatched. CDR3 in amino acids: CASSLSAETGSTGELFF. CDR3 coding DNA: TGTGCCAGCAGCTTAAGCGCGGAGACAGGGAGCACCGGGGAGCTGTTTTTT.

This clone was detected once. The CDR3 sequence is CASSKRGTSNTEAFF. Written as DNA, the CDR3 is TGTGCCAGCAGCAAACGCGGGACCTCAAACACTGAAGCTTTCTTT. The V gene is TRBV11-3, the J gene TRBJ1-1, with a tentative D call TRBD1 (5 bases). Germline assignment: CDR1 SGHNT and CDR2 YENEEA. The CDR3 consists of 15 residues. Trimming pared 5 bases from V and 2 bases from J, leaving 15 bases between. The variable domain in full, with the rest retrieved from reference TRBV11-3 and TRBJ1-1, is EAGVVQSPRYKIIEKKQPVAFWCNPISGHNTLYWYLQNLGQGPELLIRYENEEAVDDSQLPKDRFSAERLKGVDSTLKIQPAELGDSAVYLCASSKRGTSNTEAFFGQGTRLTVV.

The V call is TRBV2, the J call TRBJ2-7; D uncertain. CDR1 and CDR2 from the germline V gene are SNHLY and FYNNEI. V gave up 2 bases and J gave up 5 bases, with 7 bases separating them. The CDR3 runs to 12 residues. For the CDR3, the DNA is TGTGCCAGCAGTGAACAGGTCCACGAGCAGTACTTC. It yields the protein CASSEQVHEQYF.

The J gene is TRBJ2-7, the V gene TRBV11-2, with TRBD1 matching over 7 bases. Germline V gene sequence: CDR1 SGHAT, CDR2 FQNNGV. This CDR3 contains 13 residues. After removal of 7 bases from V and 3 bases from J, the junction contained 6 bases not matched to a gene. CDR3 nucleotides: TGTGCCAGCACCAAAGACAGGGACTACGAGCAGTACTTC. This translates into CASTKDRDYEQYF.

This sequence joins TRBV30 and TRBJ2-4, with D uncertain. Trimming left V 4 bases short and J 6 bases short, with 7 bases between. In germline, CDR1 is GTSNPN, CDR2 SVGIG (reference sequence). The CDR3 is 11 amino acids. CDR3: CAWNSLNIQYF. CDR3 nucleotides: TGTGCCTGGAATAGTCTAAACATTCAGTACTTC.

The chain joins TRBV19 to TRBJ2-5; TRBD1 agrees at 9 bases. The CDR3 sequence is 14 residues long. V gave up 6 bases and J gave up 5 bases; unmatched junction bases: 7. The V gene's germline CDR1 is LNHDA and CDR2 SQIVND (reference sequence). CDR3 sequence reads: CASRDRGSPETQYF. The DNA for the CDR3 is TGTGCCAGTAGGGACAGGGGAAGTCCGGAGACCCAGTACTTC.

V gene TRBV12-5 combines with J gene TRBJ2-3, with TRBD2 matching over 8 bases. The CDR3 length is 15 residues. The germline CDR1 and CDR2 sequences are LGHNT and FRNRAP. The J segment lost 6 bases and the V segment lost 2 bases, leaving 7 bases of the junction unmatched. The chain's CDR3 is CASGLTFGRADTQYF. The CDR3 coding sequence is TGTGCTAGTGGTTTGACTTTCGGGAGGGCTGATACGCAGTATTTT.

This clone came up once. The rearrangement uses TRBV27 and TRBJ2-1; D might be TRBD2 (6 bases). V lost 1 base and J 6 bases, leaving 10 bases between the germline ends. The CDR3 has 14 residues. Germline CDR1 and CDR2: MNHEY and SMNVEV (reference sequence). CDR3 coding DNA: TGTGCCAGCAGTTTATTTGTAGCGGCCAATGAGCAGTTCTTC. Translation: CASSLFVAANEQFF.

This chain links TRBV5-1 with TRBJ2-2; 10 bases align to TRBD2. Germline V gives CDR1 SGHRS, CDR2 YFSETQ. The ends lost 0 bases at V and 5 bases at J; junction bases unmatched: 10. The CDR3 sequence is 18 residues long. The CDR3 nucleotides read TGCGCCAGCAGCTTGGAGCCTAGCGGGAGTTTTGGGACCGGGGAGCTGTTTTTT. As protein: CASSLEPSGSFGTGELFF.

As for this clone: Germline is not matched at one junction end, which may reflect a read error. The chain has TRBV6-1 and TRBJ1-1; D ambiguous. The V gene's germline CDR1 is MNHNS and CDR2 SASEGT. CDR3 length: 13 residues. The CDR3 reads CASSEDGNTEAFF. The CDR3 DNA follows: TGTGCCAGCAGCGAAGACGGGAACACTGAAGCTTTCTTT.

V is TRBV6-5 and J is TRBJ2-1; D not resolved. This CDR3 spans 11 amino acids. CDR1 is MNHEY and CDR2 is SVGAGI in the germline V gene. The V end was cut by 7 bases, the J end by 4 bases, with 5 bases between. The CDR3 sequence: CASTQYNEQFF. CDR3 bases: TGTGCCAGCACCCAATACAATGAGCAGTTCTTC.

V is TRBV30 and J is TRBJ1-5, with a tentative D call TRBD1 (6 bases). Germline assignment: CDR1 GTSNPN and CDR2 SVGIG (reference sequence). The CDR3 extends over 14 amino acids. With 5 bases removed from V and 5 bases from J, the gap between germline ends came to 16 bases. Here the CDR3 DNA reads TGTGCCTGGCGGAGGGGGGAGGGGGATCAGCCCCAGCATTTT. Amino acids: CAWRRGEGDQPQHF.

The V gene is TRBV27, the J gene TRBJ2-7; 8 bases are a match to TRBD1. With V trimmed by 0 bases and J by 2 bases, 6 bases remained unmatched. Germline V gene data show CDR1 as MNHEY and CDR2 as SMNVEV (reference sequence). CDR3 size: 16 residues. The CDR3 bases are TGTGCCAGCAGTTTATCGATCAGGGGGCCGGCCTACGAGCAGTACTTC. Translating it yields CASSLSIRGPAYEQYF.